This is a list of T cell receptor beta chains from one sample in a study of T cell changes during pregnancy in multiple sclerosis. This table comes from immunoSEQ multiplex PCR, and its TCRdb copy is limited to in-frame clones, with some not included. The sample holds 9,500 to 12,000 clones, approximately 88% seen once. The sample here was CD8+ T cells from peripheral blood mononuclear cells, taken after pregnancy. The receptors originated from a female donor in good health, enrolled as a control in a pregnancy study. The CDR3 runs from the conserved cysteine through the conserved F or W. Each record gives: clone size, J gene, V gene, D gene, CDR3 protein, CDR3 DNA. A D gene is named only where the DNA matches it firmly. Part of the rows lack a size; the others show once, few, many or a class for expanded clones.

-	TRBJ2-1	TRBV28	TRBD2	CASSGLAGISYNEQFF	TGTGCCAGCAGTGGGTTAGCGGGTATCTCCTACAATGAGCAGTTCTTC
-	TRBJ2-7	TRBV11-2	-	CASFAPHGAYEQYF	TGTGCCAGCTTCGCGCCGCACGGAGCCTACGAGCAGTACTTC
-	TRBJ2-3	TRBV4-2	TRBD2	CASSPLTLAGGPGRTDTQYF	TGTGCCAGCAGCCCTCTAACACTAGCGGGGGGGCCGGGTCGCACAGATACGCAGTATTTT
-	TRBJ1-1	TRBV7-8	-	CASSRSRGTEAFF	TGTGCCAGCAGCAGAAGTCGGGGAACTGAAGCTTTCTTT
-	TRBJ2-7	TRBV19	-	CASRSAGMTYEQYF	TGTGCCAGTAGATCGGCGGGGATGACCTACGAGCAGTACTTC
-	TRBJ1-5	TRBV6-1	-	CASRPAGLNQPQHF	TGTGCCAGCCGCCCGGCGGGGCTCAATCAGCCCCAGCATTTT
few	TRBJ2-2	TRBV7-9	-	CASSPLGGRGSGELFF	TGTGCCAGCAGCCCCTTGGGGGGGCGAGGGTCCGGGGAGCTGTTTTTT
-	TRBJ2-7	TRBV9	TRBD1	CASSVDGQVYEQYF	TGTGCCAGCAGCGTCGACGGACAGGTATACGAGCAGTACTTC
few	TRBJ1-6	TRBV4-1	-	CASSQEQGNSPLHF	TGCGCCAGCAGCCAAGAACAGGGTAATTCACCCCTCCACTTT
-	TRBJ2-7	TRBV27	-	CASSSGSYEQYF	TGTGCCAGCAGTTCCGGGTCCTACGAGCAGTACTTC
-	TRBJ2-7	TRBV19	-	CASSMEDSSPSYEQYF	TGTGCCAGTAGTATGGAGGACAGTAGCCCTTCCTACGAGCAGTACTTC
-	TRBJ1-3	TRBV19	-	CASSIRRSTGYSGNTIYF	TGTGCCAGTAGTATCCGTCGGTCGACAGGTTACTCTGGAAACACCATATATTTT
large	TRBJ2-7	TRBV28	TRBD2	CATLTLKRGGPHEQYF	TGTGCCACCCTTACTCTCAAGCGGGGGGGCCCCCACGAGCAGTACTTC
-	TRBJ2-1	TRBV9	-	CASSVAPGYNEQFF	TGTGCCAGCAGCGTAGCTCCGGGCTACAATGAGCAGTTCTTC
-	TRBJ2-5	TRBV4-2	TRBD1	CASSQDWPQGAQYF	TGTGCCAGCAGCCAAGATTGGCCCCAGGGGGCCCAGTACTTC
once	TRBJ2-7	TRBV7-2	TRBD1	CASSLDGQGSYDEQYF	TGTGCCAGCAGCTTAGATGGACAGGGGAGTTACGACGAGCAGTACTTC
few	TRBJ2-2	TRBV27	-	CASSWGQNTGELFF	TGTGCCAGCAGTTGGGGACAGAACACCGGGGAGCTGTTTTTT